What follows is one TCR beta chain and its context. Its cognate antigen is unknown. TCRdb's copy holds only in-frame clones and misses some; the assay was immunoSEQ multiplex PCR. This sample yields over 70,000 clones, of which roughly 89% are seen a single time; roughly a fifth belongs to the top ten. Germline V lookup: CDR1 SGHVS, CDR2 FNYEAQ. CDR3 size: 13 residues. Trimming took off 0 bases at V and 5 bases at J, with 7 bases between the two ends. Brentuximab vedotin exposure varied, and every patient relapsed after autologous stem cell transplantation. This sample was taken from a study of PD-1 blockade in classical Hodgkin lymphoma. About the research overall: Once every 2 weeks, patients received intravenous nivolumab at 3 mg/kg. Study-wide findings and caveats: CD4+ TCR diversity, unlike CD8+, rose significantly by C4D1. Newly diagnosed patients were said to have less baseline TCR diversity than healthy donors did. Diversity similar to that of newly diagnosed patients was seen at baseline in complete responders.

Sequencing was performed on peripheral blood mononuclear cells (PBMCs), taken at baseline. This chain connects TRBV7-6 to TRBJ1-1; D ambiguous. This receptor was identified in a human donor with classical Hodgkin lymphoma. CDR3 region: CASSLARGTEAFF. DNA for the CDR3: TGTGCCAGCAGCTTAGCGCGGGGAACTGAAGCTTTCTTT.